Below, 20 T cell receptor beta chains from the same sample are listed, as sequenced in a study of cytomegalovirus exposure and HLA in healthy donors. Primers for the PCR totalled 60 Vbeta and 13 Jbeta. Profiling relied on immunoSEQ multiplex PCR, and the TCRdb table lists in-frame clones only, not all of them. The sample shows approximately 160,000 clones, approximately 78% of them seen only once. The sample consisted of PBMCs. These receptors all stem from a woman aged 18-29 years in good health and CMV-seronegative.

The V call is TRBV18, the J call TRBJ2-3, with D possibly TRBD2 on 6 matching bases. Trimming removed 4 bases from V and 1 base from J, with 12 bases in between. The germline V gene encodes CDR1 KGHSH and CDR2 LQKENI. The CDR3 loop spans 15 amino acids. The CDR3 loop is CASSLGTGGTDTQYF. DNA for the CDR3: TGTGCCAGCTCACTGGGGACGGGAGGCACAGATACGCAGTATTTT.

The CDR3 bases are TGTGCCATCAGTGAGATCTGGGAACTAGCGTATTTCGGTGAGCAGTTCTTC. This codes for CAISEIWELAYFGEQFF. This rearrangement joins TRBV10-3 to TRBJ2-1; 7 nucleotides match TRBD2. Trimming took 2 bases from V and 9 from J; bases not matched to a gene: 16. This CDR3 comprises 17 residues. The germline CDR1 and CDR2 sequences are ENHRY and SYGVKD.

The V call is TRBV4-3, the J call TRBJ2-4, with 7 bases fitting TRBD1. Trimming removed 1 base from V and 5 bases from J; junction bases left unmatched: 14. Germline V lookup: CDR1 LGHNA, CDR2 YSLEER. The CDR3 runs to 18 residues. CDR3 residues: CASSQGFRDRVYENIQYF. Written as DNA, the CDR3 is TGCGCCAGCAGCCAAGGGTTCCGAGACAGGGTGTATGAAAACATTCAGTACTTC.

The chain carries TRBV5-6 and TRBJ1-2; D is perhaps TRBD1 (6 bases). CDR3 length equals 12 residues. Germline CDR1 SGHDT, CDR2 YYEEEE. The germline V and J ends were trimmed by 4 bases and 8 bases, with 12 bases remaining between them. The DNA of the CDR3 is TGTGCCAGCAGCCGCAGGGGAAACGGCTACACCTTC. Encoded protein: CASSRRGNGYTF. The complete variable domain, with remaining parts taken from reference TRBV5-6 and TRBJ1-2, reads DAGVTQSPTHLIKTRGQQVTLRCSPKSGHDTVSWYQQALGQGPQFIFQYYEEEERQRGNFPDRFSGHQFPNYSSELNVNALLLGDSALYLCASSRRGNGYTFGSGTRLTVV.

The CDR3 loop is CASSLALNTGELFF. The CDR3, as DNA: TGCGCCAGCAGCTTGGCACTGAACACCGGGGAGCTGTTTTTT. The rearrangement uses TRBV5-1 and TRBJ2-2; D ambiguous. The CDR3 is 14 residues long. Trimming took 0 bases from V and 1 from J, leaving 4 bases between them. The germline V gene has CDR1 SGHRS and CDR2 YFSETQ.

The CDR3 loop reads CASSYGNSGNTIYF. The CDR3 DNA reads TGTGCCAGCAGCTACGGGAACTCTGGAAACACCATATATTTT. This chain uses TRBV5-6 with TRBJ1-3; the D is unclear. The CDR3 is 14 amino acids. V lost 3 bases and J lost 0, with 7 bases in between. Per germline, CDR1 SGHDT and CDR2 YYEEEE.

The CDR3 bases are TGCGCCAGCAGCGCCGACATCTCCTACGAGCAGTACTTC. It translates to CASSADISYEQYF. The chain joins TRBV5-1 to TRBJ2-5; no reliable D call. The end of the DNA fits TRBJ2-7 better, so the J call may be wrong. Germline V gene data show CDR1 as SGHRS and CDR2 as YFSETQ. The CDR3 runs to 13 residues.

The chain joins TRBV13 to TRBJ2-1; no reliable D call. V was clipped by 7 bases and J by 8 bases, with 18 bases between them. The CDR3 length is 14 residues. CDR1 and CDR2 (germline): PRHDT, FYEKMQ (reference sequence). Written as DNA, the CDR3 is TGTGCCAGCACCTTCTCCTCTAGTACCGATGAGCAGTTCTTC. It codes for CASTFSSSTDEQFF. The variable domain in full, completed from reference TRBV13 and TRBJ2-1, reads AAGVIQSPRHLIKEKRETATLKCYPIPRHDTVYWYQQGPGQDPQFLISFYEKMQSDKGSIPDRFSAQQFSDYHSELNMSSLELGDSALYFCASTFSSSTDEQFFGPGTRLTVL.

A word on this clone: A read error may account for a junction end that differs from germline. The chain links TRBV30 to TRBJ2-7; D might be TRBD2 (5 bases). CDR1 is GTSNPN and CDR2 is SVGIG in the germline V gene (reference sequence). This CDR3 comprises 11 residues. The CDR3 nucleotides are TGTGCCCCCTCTGAAGAACTAGAACTAGATTTC. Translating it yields CAPSEELELDF.

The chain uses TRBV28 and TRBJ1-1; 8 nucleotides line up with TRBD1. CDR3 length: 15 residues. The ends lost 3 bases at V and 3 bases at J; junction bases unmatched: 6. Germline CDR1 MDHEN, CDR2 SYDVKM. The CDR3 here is CASSLWTGRYTEAFF. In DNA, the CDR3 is TGTGCCAGCAGTTTGTGGACAGGGCGGTACACTGAAGCTTTCTTT.

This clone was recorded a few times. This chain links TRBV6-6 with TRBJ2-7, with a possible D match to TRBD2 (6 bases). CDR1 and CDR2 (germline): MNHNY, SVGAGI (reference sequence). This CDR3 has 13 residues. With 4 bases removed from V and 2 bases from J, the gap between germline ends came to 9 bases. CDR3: CASSWSSAYEQYF. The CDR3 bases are TGTGCCAGCAGTTGGTCTAGCGCCTACGAGCAGTACTTC.

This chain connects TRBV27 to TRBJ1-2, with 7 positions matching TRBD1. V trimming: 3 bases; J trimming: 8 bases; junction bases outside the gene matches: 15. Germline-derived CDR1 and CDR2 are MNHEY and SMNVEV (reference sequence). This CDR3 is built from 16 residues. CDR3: CASSFGGGQKAAGYTF. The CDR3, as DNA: TGTGCCAGCAGTTTTGGTGGGGGACAGAAAGCGGCCGGCTACACCTTC.

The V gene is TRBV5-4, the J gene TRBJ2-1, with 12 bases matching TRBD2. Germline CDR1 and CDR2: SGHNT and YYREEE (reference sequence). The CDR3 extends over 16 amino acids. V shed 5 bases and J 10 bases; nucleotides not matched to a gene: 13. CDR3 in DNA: TGTGCCAGCAGTCCTAGACTAGCGGGAGAGGCGGGCGAGCAGTTCTTC. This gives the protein CASSPRLAGEAGEQFF.

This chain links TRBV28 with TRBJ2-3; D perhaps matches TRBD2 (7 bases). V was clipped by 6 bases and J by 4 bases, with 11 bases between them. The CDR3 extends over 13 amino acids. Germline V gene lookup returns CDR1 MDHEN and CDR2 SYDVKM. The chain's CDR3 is CASSHGGPDTQYF. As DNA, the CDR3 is TGTGCCAGCAGCCACGGGGGGCCAGATACGCAGTATTTT.

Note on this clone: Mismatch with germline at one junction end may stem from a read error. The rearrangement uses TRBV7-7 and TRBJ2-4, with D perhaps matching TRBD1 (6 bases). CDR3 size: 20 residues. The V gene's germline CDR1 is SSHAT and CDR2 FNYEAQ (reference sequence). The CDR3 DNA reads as TGTGCTAGCAGCTTAGTCACAGGGCCTGACCCCCCCTTAGCCAAAAACATTCAGTACTTC. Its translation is CASSLVTGPDPPLAKNIQYF.

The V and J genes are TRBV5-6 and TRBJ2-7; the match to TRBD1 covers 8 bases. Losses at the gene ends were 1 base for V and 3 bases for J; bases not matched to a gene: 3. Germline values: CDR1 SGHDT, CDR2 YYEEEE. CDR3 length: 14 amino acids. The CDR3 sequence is CASSLRTGNYEQYF. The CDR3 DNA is TGTGCCAGCAGCTTGAGGACAGGGAACTACGAGCAGTACTTC. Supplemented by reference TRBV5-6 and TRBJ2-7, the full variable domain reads DAGVTQSPTHLIKTRGQQVTLRCSPKSGHDTVSWYQQALGQGPQFIFQYYEEEERQRGNFPDRFSGHQFPNYSSELNVNALLLGDSALYLCASSLRTGNYEQYFGPGTRLTVT.

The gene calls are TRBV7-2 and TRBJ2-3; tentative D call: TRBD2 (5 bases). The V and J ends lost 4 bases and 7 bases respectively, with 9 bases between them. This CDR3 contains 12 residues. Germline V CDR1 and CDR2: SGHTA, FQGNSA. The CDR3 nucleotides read TGTGCCAGCAGCTACGGGGTCTATACGCAGTATTTT. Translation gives CASSYGVYTQYF.

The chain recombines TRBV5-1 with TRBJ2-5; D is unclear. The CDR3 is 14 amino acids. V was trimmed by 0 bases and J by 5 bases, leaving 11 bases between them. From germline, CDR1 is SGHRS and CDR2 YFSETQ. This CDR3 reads CASSLVVDQETQYF. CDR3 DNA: TGCGCCAGCAGCTTGGTTGTCGATCAGGAGACCCAGTACTTC.

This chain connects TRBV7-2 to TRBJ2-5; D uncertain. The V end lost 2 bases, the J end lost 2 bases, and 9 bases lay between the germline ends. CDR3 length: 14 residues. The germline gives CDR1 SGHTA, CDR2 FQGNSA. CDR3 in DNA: TGTGCCAGCAGCTTAAGTAGGCGGCAAGAGACCCAGTACTTC. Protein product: CASSLSRRQETQYF.

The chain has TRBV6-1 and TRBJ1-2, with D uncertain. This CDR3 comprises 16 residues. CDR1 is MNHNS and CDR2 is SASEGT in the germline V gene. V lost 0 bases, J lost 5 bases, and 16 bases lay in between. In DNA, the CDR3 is TGTGCCAGCAGTGAAGCATTGGCGCAGGCGCTTTATGGCTACACCTTC. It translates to CASSEALAQALYGYTF.